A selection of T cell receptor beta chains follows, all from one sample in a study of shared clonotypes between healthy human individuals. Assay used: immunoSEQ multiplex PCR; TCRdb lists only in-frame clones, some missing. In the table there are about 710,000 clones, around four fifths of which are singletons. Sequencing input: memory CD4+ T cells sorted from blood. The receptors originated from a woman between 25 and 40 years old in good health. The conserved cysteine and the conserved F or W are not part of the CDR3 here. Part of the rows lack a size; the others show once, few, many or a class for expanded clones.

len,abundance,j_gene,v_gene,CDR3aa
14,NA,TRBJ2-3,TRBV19,ASTPPGRDRTDTQY
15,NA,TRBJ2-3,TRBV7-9,ASSTALTGAETDTQY
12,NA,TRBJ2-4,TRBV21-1,ASSNPCTGRKGY
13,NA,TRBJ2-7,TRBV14,ASSQVLGQPYEQY
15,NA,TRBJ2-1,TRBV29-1,SVEINRGRMSGNEQF
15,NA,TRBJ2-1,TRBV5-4,ASSPTFTSGSGSEQF
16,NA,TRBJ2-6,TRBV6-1,ASSAYETALSGANVLT
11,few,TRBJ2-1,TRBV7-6,ASSRQGPNEQF
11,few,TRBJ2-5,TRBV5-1,ASSFLEPETQY
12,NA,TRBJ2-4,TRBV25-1,ASSESGLGNIQY
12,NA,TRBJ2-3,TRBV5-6,ASSQLAGPDTQY
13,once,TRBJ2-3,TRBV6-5,ASSPGTSGRDTQY
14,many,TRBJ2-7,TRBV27,ASSDGGYLRGGEQY
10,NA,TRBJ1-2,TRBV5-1,ASSLGGRGYT
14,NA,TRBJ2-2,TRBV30,AWSISRVPGTGELF
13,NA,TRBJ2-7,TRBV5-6,ASSEPGQGSDEQY
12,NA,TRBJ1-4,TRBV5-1,ASSLLATNEKLF
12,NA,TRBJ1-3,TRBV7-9,ASNQTESGNTIY
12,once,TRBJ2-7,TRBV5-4,ASSPRLAPYEQY
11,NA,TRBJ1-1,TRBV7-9,ASSPRQDTEAF
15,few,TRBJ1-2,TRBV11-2,ASSPRGGRGPDYGYT
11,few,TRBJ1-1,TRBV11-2,ASSLKANTEAF
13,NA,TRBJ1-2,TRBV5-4,ASSSTRTGERGYT
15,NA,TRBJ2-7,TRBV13,ASSSSLASGRPYEQY
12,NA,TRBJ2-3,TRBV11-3,ASSSRTGGDTQY
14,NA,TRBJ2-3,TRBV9,ASSGKGAISADTQY
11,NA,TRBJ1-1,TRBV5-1,ASSLEPNTEAF
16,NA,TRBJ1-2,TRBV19,ASSIDTNPGQGDYGYT
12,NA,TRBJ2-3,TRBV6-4,ASSERWGADTQY
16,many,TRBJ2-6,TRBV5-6,ASTSALLGLSGANVLT
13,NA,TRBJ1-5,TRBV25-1,ASSPGQGGNQPQH
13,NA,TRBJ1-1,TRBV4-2,ASSPTGGGDTEAF
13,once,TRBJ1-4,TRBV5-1,ASSHGTGENEKLF
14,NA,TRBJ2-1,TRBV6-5,ASSYSVGLADNEQF
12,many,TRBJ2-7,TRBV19,ASSSGKGTYEQY
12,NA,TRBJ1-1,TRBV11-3,ASSRGGPGTEAF
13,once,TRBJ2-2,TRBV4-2,ASSQLAGVKGELF
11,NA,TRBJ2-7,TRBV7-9,ASSFGDSYEQY
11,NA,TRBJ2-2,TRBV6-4,ASSEGFTGELF
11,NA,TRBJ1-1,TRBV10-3,AISGTGAPEAF
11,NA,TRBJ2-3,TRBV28,ASISGTTDTQY
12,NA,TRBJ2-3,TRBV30,AWNLLAGSDTQY
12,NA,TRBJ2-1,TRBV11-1,ASSLHPSANEQF
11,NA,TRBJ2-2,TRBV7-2,ASSLEVWGELF
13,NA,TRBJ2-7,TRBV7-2,ASSLGAGRSYEQY
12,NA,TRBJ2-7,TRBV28,ASSSTSLVYEQY
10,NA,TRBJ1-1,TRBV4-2,ASRGVNTEAF
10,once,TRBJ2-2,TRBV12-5,ASGSVTGELF
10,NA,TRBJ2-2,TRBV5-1,ASSLVAGELF
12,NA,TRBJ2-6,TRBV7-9,ASGGGTGANVLT
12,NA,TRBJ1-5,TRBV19,ASSPGQVNQPQH
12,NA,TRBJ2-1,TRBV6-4,ASSEQSGGNEQF
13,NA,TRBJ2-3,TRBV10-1,ASSEPSGSTDTQY
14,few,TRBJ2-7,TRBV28,ASSLDGGVAPYEQY
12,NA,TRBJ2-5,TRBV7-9,ASSTTDRAETQY
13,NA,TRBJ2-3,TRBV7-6,ASSPTGQYTDTQY